The TCR beta chain under discussion was sequenced for a study of PD-1 blockade in classical Hodgkin lymphoma. V gave up 5 bases and J gave up 6 bases, with 14 bases separating them. In germline, CDR1 is SGHRS, CDR2 YFSETQ. The CDR3 covers 13 residues. In the case of this clone: Its specificity is unknown.

The table came from immunoSEQ multiplex PCR; TCRdb's copy has only in-frame clones and leaves some out. This sample carries around 30,000 clones, roughly 90% of them seen once, and the ten largest clones take 0.2% to 0.25%. Time point indicated: newly diagnosed, previously untreated cHL patient sample. Magnetic negative selection served to purify CD4+ T cells out of PBMCs that had been thawed. PBMCs from untreated, newly diagnosed classical Hodgkin lymphoma were comparison samples. Study-level results: The origin of the repertoire differences remains undefined, with disease activity or prior therapy as possible causes. Relative to healthy donors, newly diagnosed patients reportedly had lower baseline TCR diversity, which was reported as lower still in relapsed/refractory patients.

Sequencing was done on a sample of CD4+ T cells from blood. The clonotype originates from a human donor with classical Hodgkin lymphoma. The chain employs TRBV5-1 and TRBJ1-2, with unresolved D. For the CDR3, the DNA is TGCGCCAGCAGTCCCGGAAAGGGAAATGGCTACACCTTC. This translates into CASSPGKGNGYTF.